This is a list of T cell receptor beta chains from one sample in a study of T cell responses to AZD1222 COVID-19 vaccine. The data were produced by immunoSEQ multiplex PCR, yet TCRdb's version contains in-frame clones alone and is incomplete. The sample carries about 84,000 clones, 70% to 90% recorded once. The material sequenced was peripheral blood, taken on day 0 of AZD1222 vaccination. The source of these receptors is an adult in good health. Both conserved end residues are part of each CDR3. Fields, in order: D gene, clone size, J gene, V gene, CDR3 protein, CDR3 DNA. D genes are given only for firm matches. Clone size appears in some rows only: once, few, many, or a class for an expanded clone.

NA NA TRBJ2-2 TRBV18 CASHEMLAAGGELFF TGTGCCAGCCATGAAATGTTGGCGGCTGGCGGGGAGCTGTTTTTT
TRBD2 NA TRBJ2-7 TRBV3-1/TRBV3-2 CASSPPGLASSYEQYF TGTGCCAGCAGCCCCCCGGGACTAGCAAGCTCCTACGAGCAGTACTTC
NA few TRBJ1-4 TRBV16 CASSQGRGRNEKLFF TGTGCCAGCAGCCAAGGCCGGGGGAGGAATGAAAAACTGTTTTTT
NA few TRBJ2-7 TRBV11-2 CASSPQFQPYEQYF TGTGCCAGCAGCCCGCAGTTCCAGCCCTACGAGCAGTACTTC
NA many TRBJ1-2 TRBV19 CASRSGAGYTF TGTGCCAGTAGATCTGGGGCTGGCTACACCTTC
NA NA TRBJ1-4 TRBV6-2/TRBV6-3 CASSTGIGEKLFF TGTGCCAGCAGTACAGGGATTGGGGAAAAACTGTTTTTT
NA NA TRBJ1-4 TRBV19 CASSLSLATNEKLFF TGTGCCAGTAGTCTCAGCCTTGCAACTAATGAAAAACTGTTTTTT
TRBD1 NA TRBJ2-3 TRBV7-2 CASSPRDSADTQYF TGTGCCAGCAGCCCCCGGGACAGCGCCGATACGCAGTATTTT
TRBD1 NA TRBJ1-5 TRBV6-5 CASSYQKGANQPQHF TGTGCCAGCAGTTACCAAAAGGGGGCAAATCAGCCCCAGCATTTT
NA NA TRBJ2-5 TRBV29-1 CSVGVGAGETQYF TGCAGCGTTGGGGTAGGGGCGGGGGAGACCCAGTACTTC
NA NA TRBJ2-3 TRBV5-1 CASSLKPHSTDTQYF TGCGCCAGCAGCTTGAAGCCTCATAGCACAGATACGCAGTATTTT
NA NA TRBJ2-6 TRBV10-2 CASLIGGSGANVLTF TGCGCCAGTTTGATCGGGGGCTCTGGGGCCAACGTCCTGACTTTC
NA NA TRBJ2-7 TRBV30 CAWSVQGEGEQYF TGTGCCTGGAGTGTACAGGGAGAGGGCGAGCAGTACTTC
NA NA TRBJ1-1 TRBV7-2 CASSLATGNTEAFF TGTGCCAGCAGCTTAGCCACGGGGAACACTGAAGCTTTCTTT
TRBD1 NA TRBJ1-1 TRBV19 CASSPRTGSNTEAFF TGTGCCAGTAGTCCACGGACAGGGTCGAACACTGAAGCTTTCTTT
TRBD2 few TRBJ2-1 TRBV7-3 CASSWGLAGDEQFF TGTGCCAGCAGCTGGGGACTAGCGGGAGATGAGCAGTTCTTC
TRBD1 NA TRBJ1-1 TRBV29-1 CSARTGQNTEAFF TGCAGCGCACGGACAGGACAAAACACTGAAGCTTTCTTT
NA NA TRBJ2-5 TRBV5-1 CASSLGQIQETQYF TGCGCCAGCAGCTTGGGACAGATCCAAGAGACCCAGTACTTC
NA NA TRBJ1-1 TRBV3-1/TRBV3-2 CASSPSVGEGTEAFF TGTGCCAGCAGCCCGTCCGTGGGGGAAGGAACTGAAGCTTTCTTT
NA NA TRBJ1-2 TRBV28 CATPTGNYGYTF TGTGCCACCCCGACGGGCAACTATGGCTACACCTTC
NA once TRBJ1-5 TRBV6-5 CASRLSGGNQPQHF TGTGCCAGCCGCCTTTCGGGGGGCAATCAGCCCCAGCATTTT
NA NA TRBJ1-3 TRBV24-1 CATSDRKRTGNTIYF TGTGCCACCAGTGACCGAAAGCGAACGGGAAACACCATATATTTT
NA NA TRBJ1-2 TRBV25-1 CASSEWAGYGYTF TGTGCCAGCAGTGAGTGGGCCGGCTATGGCTACACCTTC
TRBD2 NA TRBJ2-1 TRBV29-1 CSVEKLGTSGRGEQFF TGCAGCGTTGAAAAGTTGGGGACTAGCGGGAGGGGGGAGCAGTTCTTC
NA NA TRBJ2-1 TRBV12-5 CASGRGDNEQFF TGTGCTAGTGGTCGGGGAGACAATGAGCAGTTCTTC
NA NA TRBJ1-1 TRBV18 CASSPSGGHTEAFF TGTGCCAGCTCACCTAGCGGGGGACACACTGAAGCTTTCTTT
NA NA TRBJ1-2 TRBV19 CASSDTGIYGYTF TGTGCCAGTAGTGATACAGGGATCTATGGCTACACCTTC
NA NA TRBJ2-1 TRBV9 CASSVDPGPFSYNEQFF TGTGCCAGCAGCGTAGACCCAGGTCCATTCTCCTACAATGAGCAGTTCTTC
NA NA TRBJ1-2 TRBV19 CASIGRGPYGYTF TGTGCCAGTATAGGGAGAGGGCCCTATGGCTACACCTTC
NA NA TRBJ1-2 TRBV7-8 CASIPAPGYGYTF TGTGCCAGCATCCCAGCGCCGGGCTATGGCTACACCTTC
TRBD1 NA TRBJ1-2 TRBV5-8 CASSPWTGNYGYTF TGTGCCAGCAGCCCCTGGACAGGGAACTATGGCTACACCTTC
NA once TRBJ2-3 TRBV28 CASSPEATDTQYF TGTGCCAGCAGTCCGGAGGCCACAGATACGCAGTATTTT